The T cell receptor (beta chain) described here comes from a study of blood T cell repertoires in COVID-19. Generated by immunoSEQ multiplex PCR, the TCRdb table keeps only in-frame clones and is missing some. Among roughly 100,000 clones, approximately 82% were seen once, and the ten largest hold 3.5% to 5%. This CDR3 spans 16 amino acids. The germline V and J ends were trimmed by 0 bases and 4 bases, with 13 bases remaining between them. Germline V gene sequence: CDR1 SGHNT, CDR2 YENEEA. The gene calls are TRBV11-3 and TRBJ2-1; D perhaps matches TRBD2 (6 bases). The sequenced sample was peripheral blood. The sequence was collected from a man aged 60 to 69 with acute or convalescent COVID-19. The CDR3 sequence: CASSLDGGRNYNEQFF. In DNA, the CDR3 is TGTGCCAGCAGCTTAGATGGGGGGAGGAATTACAATGAGCAGTTCTTC.